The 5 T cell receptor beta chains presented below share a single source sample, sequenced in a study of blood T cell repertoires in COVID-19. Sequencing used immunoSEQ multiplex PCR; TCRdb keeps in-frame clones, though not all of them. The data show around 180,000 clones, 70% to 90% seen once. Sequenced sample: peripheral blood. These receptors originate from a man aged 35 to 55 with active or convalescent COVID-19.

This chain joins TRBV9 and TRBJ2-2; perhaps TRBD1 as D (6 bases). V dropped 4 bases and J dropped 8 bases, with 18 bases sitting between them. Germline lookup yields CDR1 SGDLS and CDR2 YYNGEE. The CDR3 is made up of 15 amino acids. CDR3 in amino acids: CASSPSPTGTGELFF. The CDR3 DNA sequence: TGTGCCAGCAGCCCCTCTCCAACCGGGACAGGGGAGCTGTTTTTT.

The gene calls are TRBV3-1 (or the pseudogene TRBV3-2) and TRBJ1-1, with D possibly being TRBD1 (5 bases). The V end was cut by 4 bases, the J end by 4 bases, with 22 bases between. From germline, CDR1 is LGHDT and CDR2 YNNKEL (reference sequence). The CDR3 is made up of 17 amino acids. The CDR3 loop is CASSLRSGGGSGTEAFF. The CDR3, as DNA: TGTGCCAGCAGCCTAAGATCCGGGGGAGGGTCGGGCACTGAAGCTTTCTTT.

DNA for the CDR3: TGTGCCACCAGCAGAGATCCTAGCGGGGAAATCAAGGCATACGAGCAGTACTTC. Residues: CATSRDPSGEIKAYEQYF. The genes are TRBV15 and TRBJ2-7, with 9 bases aligning to TRBD2. The CDR3 spans 18 residues. V shed 0 bases, J shed 4 bases, and the junction held 13 bases outside the gene matches. Germline V CDR1 and CDR2: LNHNV, YYDKDF (reference sequence).

Here the CDR3 reads CASSGWAPGELFF. In DNA, the CDR3 is TGTGCCAGCAGCGGATGGGCGCCCGGGGAGCTGTTTTTT. The chain has TRBV9 and TRBJ2-2; D is ambiguous. CDR1 is SGDLS, CDR2 YYNGEE, per germline. V was trimmed by 3 bases and J by 6 bases, leaving 9 bases between them. CDR3 size: 13 residues.

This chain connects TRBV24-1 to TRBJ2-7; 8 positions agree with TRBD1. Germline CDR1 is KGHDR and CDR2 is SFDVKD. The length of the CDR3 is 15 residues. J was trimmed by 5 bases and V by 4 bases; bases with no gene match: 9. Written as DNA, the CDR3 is TGTGCCACCAGTGACCGCAGACAGGGGATACACGAGCAGTACTTC. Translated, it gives CATSDRRQGIHEQYF.